This passage covers 20 T cell receptor beta chains from one sample sequenced in a study of T cells after yellow fever vaccination. MiXCR, applied by TCRdb to the 5' RACE reads, yields one record per CDR3 protein. The top ten hold just under 15% of the sample, which has around 600,000 distinct CDR3 sequences, over 9% seen once. Sample: PBMCs, taken on the day of the yellow fever booster vaccination. The receptors shown here come from a man aged 25 to 45 who received the YFV17D yellow fever vaccine.

This clonotype was observed at least ten times. The rearrangement links TRBV7-8 to TRBJ2-3; possible D gene TRBD2, 6 bases. Germline CDR1 reads SGHVS; CDR2 reads FQNEAQ. V lost 8 bases to trimming and J lost 3 bases, with 9 bases between them. This CDR3 spans 12 amino acids. The CDR3 nucleotides are TGTGCCAGCCGGGGACTTACAGATACGCAGTATTTT. Protein: CASRGLTDTQYF. The full variable domain, completed using reference TRBV7-8 and TRBJ2-3, is GAGVSQSPRYKVAKRGQDVALRCDPISGHVSLFWYQQALGQGPEFLTYFQNEAQLDKSGLPSDRFFAERPEGSVSTLKIQRTQQEDSAVYLCASRGLTDTQYFGPGTRLTVL.

This chain connects TRBV6-5 to TRBJ1-6; 7 bases fit TRBD1. The CDR3 is 17 residues long. Germline CDR1 reads MNHEY; CDR2 reads SVGAGI. V lost 1 base, J lost 8 bases, and 11 bases stayed unmatched. CDR3: CASSYFPQTGFYSPLHF. The CDR3 nucleotides are TGTGCCAGCAGTTACTTTCCTCAGACAGGGTTTTATTCACCCCTCCACTTT.

The V call is TRBV6-5, the J call TRBJ2-7; 9 bases agree with TRBD2. The germline V gene has CDR1 MNHEY and CDR2 SVGAGI. V shed 0 bases, J shed 12 bases, and the junction held 12 bases outside the gene matches. There are 15 residues in the CDR3. In DNA, the CDR3 is TGTGCCAGCAGTTACTCAGAGACTAGCGGACTGAGGCCGTACTTC. It translates to CASSYSETSGLRPYF.

This clonotype was seen more than once but under ten times. The chain joins TRBV7-2 to TRBJ2-1; possible D gene TRBD2, 6 bases. V lost 3 bases and J lost 7, with 10 bases in between. CDR1 and CDR2 (germline): SGHTA, FQGNSA. This CDR3 contains 13 residues. The CDR3 DNA follows: TGTGCCAGCAGCTTGGGAGGCGCAAATGAGCAGTTCTTC. Translated: CASSLGGANEQFF. The full variable domain, with the rest looked up from reference TRBV7-2 and TRBJ2-1, is GAGVSQSPSNKVTEKGKDVELRCDPISGHTALYWYRQSLGQGLEFLIYFQGNSAPDKSGLPSDRFSAERTGGSVSTLTIQRTQQEDSAVYLCASSLGGANEQFFGPGTRLTVL.

The V gene is TRBV20-1, the J gene TRBJ2-1; D not certain. V was trimmed by 6 bases and J by 0 bases, leaving 21 bases between them. The CDR3 consists of 17 residues. Germline values: CDR1 DFQATT, CDR2 SNEGSKA (reference sequence). The CDR3: CSASSYLLPSSYNEQFF. The CDR3 DNA reads as TGCAGTGCAAGTTCTTACCTCTTACCCAGCTCCTACAATGAGCAGTTCTTC.

The chain employs TRBV9 and TRBJ2-1, with 8 bases fitting TRBD2. The ends lost 3 bases at V and 3 bases at J; junction bases unmatched: 11. CDR3 size: 17 residues. In germline, CDR1 is SGDLS, CDR2 YYNGEE. CDR3 DNA sequence: TGTGCCAGCAGCGCGAAAACCGGGACTAGTGTCTACAATGAGCAGTTCTTC. The encoded protein is CASSAKTGTSVYNEQFF.

The chain has TRBV20-1 and TRBJ2-3; the match to TRBD2 covers 8 bases. The ends lost 6 bases at V and 3 bases at J; junction bases unmatched: 8. The CDR3 length is 14 residues. Germline loops: CDR1 DFQATT, CDR2 SNEGSKA (reference sequence). The chain's CDR3 is CSAPGVAGTDTQYF. The CDR3 region has the DNA TGCAGTGCACCCGGGGTAGCGGGAACAGATACGCAGTATTTT.

This chain connects TRBV7-2 to TRBJ2-4, with TRBD2 identical over 13 bases. The CDR3 runs to 14 residues. The junction had 5 bases not matched to a gene; V was cut back by 5 bases and J by 10 bases. Germline CDR1 is SGHTA and CDR2 is FQGNSA. CDR3: CASSPGLAGRIQYF. CDR3 nucleotides: TGTGCCAGCAGCCCGGGACTAGCGGGACGGATTCAGTACTTC.

The genes are TRBV6-1 and TRBJ2-1; D possibly corresponds to TRBD2 (6 bases). Per germline, CDR1 MNHNS and CDR2 SASEGT. The CDR3 contains 14 residues. The V end was cut by 6 bases, the J end by 3 bases, with 12 bases between. CDR3 sequence: CASRIREIYNEQFF. The CDR3 DNA is TGTGCCAGCAGGATCCGGGAGATCTACAATGAGCAGTTCTTC.

Comment on this clonotype: The junction and the germline gene differ at one end; a read error may be behind it. V usage is TRBV20-1 and J usage is TRBJ2-3; no clear D. Germline V lookup: CDR1 DFQATT, CDR2 SNEGSKA (reference sequence). This CDR3 is 16 amino acids long. The CDR3 nucleotides read TGCTGTGCTAGAGACGCTGCCAACCCACGACCAGATACGCAGTATTTT. Translation: CCARDAANPRPDTQYF.

In its sample, this clonotype was seen a few times. The CDR3 here is CASSPTDRGTTGELFF. The CDR3 DNA follows: TGTGCCAGCAGTCCGACGGACAGGGGGACCACCGGGGAGCTGTTTTTT. The chain recombines TRBV12-3 or TRBV12-4 with TRBJ2-2; 10 nucleotides agree with TRBD1. V lost 5 bases, J lost 4 bases, and 7 bases stayed unmatched. This CDR3 is built from 16 residues.

This clonotype was recorded a few times. This chain links TRBV30 with TRBJ1-4; D not resolved. The CDR3 totals 13 residues. Germline assignment: CDR1 GTSNPN and CDR2 SVGIG (reference sequence). The V gene lost 3 bases and the J gene lost 6 bases, with 11 bases spanning the gap. The CDR3 spells CAWRVGGHEKLFF. Here the CDR3 DNA reads TGTGCCTGGAGGGTCGGAGGGCATGAAAAACTGTTTTTT.

This chain uses TRBV12-5 with TRBJ2-7; unclear D gene. Germline-derived CDR1 and CDR2 are LGHNT and FRNRAP. The ends were cut back, 5 bases at V and 5 bases at J, with 7 bases in the middle. The CDR3 contains 11 residues. This CDR3 is CASGPFDEQYF. The CDR3 coding sequence is TGTGCTAGTGGTCCCTTTGACGAGCAGTACTTC.

The chain is built from TRBV18 and TRBJ2-1, with D possibly called TRBD1 or TRBD2 (5 bases each). The germline CDR1 and CDR2 sequences are KGHSH and LQKENI. This CDR3 is built from 17 residues. The V end lost 0 bases, the J end lost 8 bases, and 20 bases lay between the germline ends. CDR3 sequence (DNA): TGTGCCAGCTCACCACCGTATGGGACCTCTCAGGATGATGAGCAGTTCTTC. Amino acid sequence: CASSPPYGTSQDDEQFF. The whole variable domain, remainder taken from reference TRBV18 and TRBJ2-1, is NAGVMQNPRHLVRRRGQEARLRCSPMKGHSHVYWYRQLPEEGLKFMVYLQKENIIDESGMPKERFSAEFPKEGPSILRIQQVVRGDSAAYFCASSPPYGTSQDDEQFFGPGTRLTVL.

This chain joins TRBV20-1 and TRBJ2-4; 8 bases align to TRBD2. J was trimmed by 0 bases and V by 6 bases; bases with no gene match: 10. Per germline, CDR1 DFQATT and CDR2 SNEGSKA (reference sequence). This CDR3 spans 16 amino acids. The CDR3 DNA follows: TGCAGTGCCATCTCGAGCGGGAGCAAAGCCAAAAACATTCAGTACTTC. Translation gives CSAISSGSKAKNIQYF.

This clonotype occurred a few times. The J gene is TRBJ2-7, the V gene TRBV29-1; TRBD1 agrees at 9 bases. With 6 bases clipped from V and 2 bases from J, the junction kept 11 bases outside the gene matches. CDR3 size: 15 residues. Germline lookup yields CDR1 SQVTM and CDR2 ANQGSEA. The CDR3 reads CSVAHSGTGTYEQYF. The CDR3, as DNA: TGCAGCGTGGCCCATTCCGGGACAGGGACCTACGAGCAGTACTTC.

V gene TRBV6-5 combines with J gene TRBJ2-7; possibly TRBD2 for D (5 bases). The CDR3 sequence is 12 residues long. V was cut by 8 bases and J by 0 bases, with 8 bases left in between. Germline V gives CDR1 MNHEY, CDR2 SVGAGI. The CDR3 loop reads CASGESSYEQYF. The CDR3 DNA sequence: TGTGCCAGCGGGGAGAGCTCCTACGAGCAGTACTTC.

The sample holds a few counts of this clonotype. The chain has TRBV6-5 and TRBJ2-7, with 8 bases matching TRBD1. There are 13 residues in the CDR3. The V gene's germline CDR1 is MNHEY and CDR2 SVGAGI. V gave up 6 bases and J gave up 3 bases; unmatched junction bases: 4. In DNA form, the CDR3 reads TGTGCCAGCAGCCGACAGGGGTTCTACGAGCAGTACTTC. This codes for CASSRQGFYEQYF.

The V and J genes are TRBV7-2 and TRBJ2-1; D remains unclear. Looked up from germline, CDR1 is SGHTA and CDR2 is FQGNSA. The length of the CDR3 is 15 residues. V was pared by 2 bases and J by 2 bases, with 10 bases between. The CDR3 reads CASSLTVEPYNEQFF. The CDR3, as DNA: TGTGCCAGCAGCTTAACAGTCGAGCCCTACAATGAGCAGTTCTTC.

This chain links TRBV12-3 or TRBV12-4 with TRBJ2-1, with TRBD2 matching over 11 bases. J was trimmed by 10 bases and V by 9 bases; bases with no gene match: 11. The CDR3 is made up of 14 amino acids. This CDR3 is CASTGTSGVGEQFF. The CDR3 DNA reads TGTGCCAGTACCGGGACTAGCGGCGTAGGGGAGCAGTTCTTC.